This TCR beta chain originates from a study of tumor-infiltrating lymphocytes in primary liver carcinoma. Study overall: Productive TCRbeta read yields ran from roughly 3.9 to 6.8 million per sample and were similar between tissues. Study observations and caveats: Tumor top-250-clone fractions significantly exceeded those of blood (p = 0.039).

The tissue used was unsorted bulk material of about 19-34 mg. RNA and DNA were co-extracted from it with the AllPrep DNA/RNA mini kit. Patients had primary liver carcinoma treated by surgical resection. Chronic HBV infection, untreated so far, was present in the patients. In germline, CDR1 is MNHGY, CDR2 SVAAGI. The CDR3 totals 11 residues. The authors made TCR beta cDNA from 500 to 600 ng total RNA with a constant-region primer. Researchers made the TCR beta libraries by running three nested multiplex PCR rounds with slightly modified ARM-PCR. The opening two PCR rounds, ten to eleven cycles each, paired TRBV1-TRBV30 forward primers with a C-beta reverse primer. MiXCR, run by TCRdb on the multiplex PCR reads, gives a single entry per CDR3 protein. The sample has 90,000 to 150,000 distinct CDR3 sequences; nearly 70% are singletons. As regards this clonotype: Its cognate antigen is unknown. Given a much more abundant clone one base away, this may be a read error.

The chain uses TRBV6-9 and TRBJ2-7; unclear D gene. This receptor was identified in a woman aged 60-70 years with primary liver carcinoma and hepatitis B virus infection. The sequencing sample was made of tumor-adjacent normal liver tissue. In DNA, the CDR3 is TGTGTCAGCCTGGTCTCCTACGAGCAGTACTTC. Translating gives CVSLVSYEQYF.